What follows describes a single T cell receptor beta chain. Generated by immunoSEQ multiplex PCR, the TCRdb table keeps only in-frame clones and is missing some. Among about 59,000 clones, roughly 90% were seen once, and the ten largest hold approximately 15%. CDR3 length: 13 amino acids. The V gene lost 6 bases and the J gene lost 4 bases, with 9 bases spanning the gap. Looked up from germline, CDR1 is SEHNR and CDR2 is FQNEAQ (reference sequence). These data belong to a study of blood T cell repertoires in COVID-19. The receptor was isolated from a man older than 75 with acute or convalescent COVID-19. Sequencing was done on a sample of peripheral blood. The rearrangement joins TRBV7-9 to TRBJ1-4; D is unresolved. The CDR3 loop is CASRALINEKLFF. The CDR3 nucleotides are TGTGCCAGCAGGGCATTGATTAATGAAAAACTGTTTTTT.